Sequencing of this TCR beta chain was carried out in a study of identical twins. Study results and caveats: Cord blood beta clonotypes that were abundant carried fewer insertions, and memory repertoires showed no such trend.

This clonotype was counted at least ten times. Its antigen remains unknown. TCRdb processed the 5' RACE reads anew with MiXCR; each CDR3 protein has one entry. The data show approximately 600,000 distinct CDR3 sequences, 9.6% seen once. These same data were also listed under a study on yellow fever vaccine responses in identical twins.

Sequenced sample: PBMCs. The clonotype was recovered from a woman in her late teens or twenties in good health.

CDR3 coding DNA: TGCGCCAGCAGCCAAGATATGCGGGGACACACAGATACGCAGTATTTT. Its translation is CASSQDMRGHTDTQYF. V is TRBV4-3 and J is TRBJ2-3; D possibly matches TRBD1 or TRBD2 (6 bases each). The CDR3 has 16 amino acids. V was pared by 0 bases and J by 2 bases, with 12 bases between. Germline CDR1 is LGHNA and CDR2 is YSLEER.